Sequencing of this TCR beta chain was carried out in a study of CD8 T cells in ankylosing spondylitis. CDR3 length: 16 amino acids. V lost 6 bases and J lost 1, with 18 bases in between. TCRdb called the 5' RACE reads again in MiXCR, with one record for every CDR3 protein. The table records a few hundred thousand distinct CDR3 sequences, about a fifth of them present only once. This clonotype was seen more than once but under ten times. Its cognate antigen is unknown. Study outcomes and limitations: Both synovial fluid and blood in reactive arthritis had previously been reported to carry some motif variants. Reportedly, significant enrichment of disease-linked clones occurred in matched ankylosing spondylitis synovial fluid. Relatively rare in peripheral blood, disease-linked clones were also CD8+. The study identified a TCR beta motif of seven or eight highly homologous variants that appeared characteristic of ankylosing spondylitis blood.

The sequencing sample was made of blood, either unsorted or a sorted T cell fraction (not recorded which). J is TRBJ2-5 and V is TRBV12-3 or TRBV12-4; D is perhaps TRBD2 (6 bases). This TCR was recovered from a male donor with ankylosing spondylitis. CDR3 DNA sequence: TGTGCCAGCAGCGATTTCCCGGGGAGGCGCCAAGAGACCCAGTACTTC. It translates to CASSDFPGRRQETQYF.